The source of this T cell receptor (beta chain) is a study of blood T cell repertoires in COVID-19 (dated by TCRdb to about 2020). For the wider study: Samples from collaborators originated in the United States, Italy and Spain and spanned both the acute and convalescent phases of COVID-19. The prospective study material was composed of cDNA or gDNA derived from T cells, B-cell-depleted T cells, or PBMCs. The dataset comprised deeply sampled blood TCRbeta repertoires from subjects exposed to, actively infected with, or recovered from COVID-19. The repertoires were released in a freely available public database intended as a resource for research on the immune response to SARS-CoV-2. The samples were drawn from two sources: the first 160 participants of the ongoing ImmuneRACE study, and 1,000 to 1,500 subjects contributed by 6 global collaborators. Nearly every sample came with metadata listing a de-identified subject ID, COVID-19 status, age in years and sex. Where available, HLA class I and class II types were obtained from metadata supplied by the sample provider rather than from assay-based typing. The study at large found these results: The amount of clinical and demographic metadata varied by source and participant and was provided uncurated.

At one collaborating source in Seattle, patients were enrolled during active infection and were followed longitudinally through the course of disease. Whole blood was collected in K2EDTA tubes by collaborating institutions according to the institutions' own protocols. For TCRbeta analysis, collaborator samples were shipped as frozen whole blood, as isolated PBMCs, or as DNA extracted from either sample type. TCRbeta CDR3 regions were amplified from genomic DNA by means of the immunoSEQ Assay, a bias-controlled multiplex PCR. In the source study's methods: The number of nucleated cells in each sample was estimated from the amplification of reference gene primers within the assay. Sequence reads were collapsed and filtered to measure the absolute abundance of every unique TCRbeta CDR3 rearrangement. For each sample, productive Simpson clonality was calculated as the square root of Simpson's diversity index over productive rearrangements. TCRdb limited this immuneACCESS table to in-frame rearrangements with V and J called. A share of clones is missing; checked studies link under half to unresolved V genes, and the rest is unexplained. D and trimming were read from the DNA, whereas the V and J calls and clone size are those reported in that table. In this sample the table shows fewer than 100,000 clones, approximately 85% of which occur a single time. The ten top clones hold 8.5% to 10% of the sample.

In regard to this clone: The target of this receptor is not known. There are no base qualities to consult, and no much larger clone falls within one base.

Sample: peripheral blood. This receptor was identified in a man in his fifties with COVID-19, enrolled during active disease.

In nucleotides, the sequence is TGTGCCAGCAGCGTAGGGACTCGTTCCTACGAGCAGTACTTC. Protein translation: CASSVGTRSYEQYF. The V and J genes are TRBV9 and TRBJ2-7, and perhaps TRBD2 as D gene, on 5 matching bases. From cysteine to phenylalanine, the CDR3 is 14 amino acids long. Only the CDR3 DNA is retained, 42 bases long and in frame from the first base. The V end loses 0 bases and the J end loses 1 base, and a stretch of 8 bases separates them. Based on the germline V gene, the CDR1 and CDR2 sequences are SGDLS and YYNGEE.